This T cell receptor (beta chain) was obtained from a study of T cells in Graves' hyperthyroidism and ophthalmopathy. Regions amplified from RNA transcripts were the TCR beta CDR3 regions. Initially, a first-round RT-PCR of the TCR CDR3 employed the HTBI primer set. MiXCR, applied by TCRdb to the multiplex PCR reads, yields one record per CDR3 protein. The data show under 300,000 distinct CDR3 sequences, with less than 30% seen just once and 25% to 30% held by the top ten. Regarding the study as a whole: Blood held most thyroid clonotypes expanded above 0.001 frequency.

Concerning this clonotype itself: The antigen is unknown.

The germline gives CDR1 SGHRS, CDR2 YFSETQ. V was trimmed by 0 bases and J by 3 bases, leaving 9 bases between them. There are 14 residues in the CDR3. The study based diagnoses on clinical symptoms, serum thyroxine and TRAb, thyroid ultrasound and orbital computed tomography. The blood sample predates any ophthalmopathy symptoms, coming from first hyperthyroidism diagnosis. The rearrangement uses TRBV5-1 and TRBJ1-2, with unresolved D. Source material: blood. The sequence was obtained from a man aged 35-49 years with Graves' hyperthyroidism that later progressed to Graves' ophthalmopathy. The CDR3 nucleotides are TGCGCCAGCAGCTTGGGCGACTGGGACTATGGCTACACCTTC. As protein: CASSLGDWDYGYTF.